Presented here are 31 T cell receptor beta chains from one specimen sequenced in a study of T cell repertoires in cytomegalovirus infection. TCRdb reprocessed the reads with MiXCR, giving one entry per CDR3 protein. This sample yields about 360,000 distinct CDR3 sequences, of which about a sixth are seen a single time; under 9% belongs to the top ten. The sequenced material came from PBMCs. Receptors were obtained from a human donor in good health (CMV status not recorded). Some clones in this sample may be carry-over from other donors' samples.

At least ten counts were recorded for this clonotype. The CDR3 DNA is TGTGCCAGCAGAACCGGGACAGGGCCCAATGAGCAGTTCTTC. It yields the protein CASRTGTGPNEQFF. The chain employs TRBV7-8 and TRBJ2-1, with 9 nucleotides matching TRBD1. V lost 6 bases, J lost 6 bases, and 6 bases stayed unmatched. In germline, CDR1 is SGHVS, CDR2 FQNEAQ. The CDR3 is made up of 14 amino acids.

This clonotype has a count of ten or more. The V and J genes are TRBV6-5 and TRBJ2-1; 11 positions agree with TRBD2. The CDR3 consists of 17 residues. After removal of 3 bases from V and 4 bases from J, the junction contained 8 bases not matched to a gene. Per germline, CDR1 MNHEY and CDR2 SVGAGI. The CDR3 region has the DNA TGTGCCAGCAGTTATAAACTAGCGGGAGCTGGGTACAATGAGCAGTTCTTC. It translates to CASSYKLAGAGYNEQFF.

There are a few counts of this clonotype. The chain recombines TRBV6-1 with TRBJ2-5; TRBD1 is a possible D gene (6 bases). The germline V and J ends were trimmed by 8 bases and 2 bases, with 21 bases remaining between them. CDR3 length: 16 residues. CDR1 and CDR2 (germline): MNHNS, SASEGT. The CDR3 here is CASGQGQRASQETQYF. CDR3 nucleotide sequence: TGTGCCAGCGGTCAAGGACAGAGGGCCTCTCAAGAGACCCAGTACTTC.

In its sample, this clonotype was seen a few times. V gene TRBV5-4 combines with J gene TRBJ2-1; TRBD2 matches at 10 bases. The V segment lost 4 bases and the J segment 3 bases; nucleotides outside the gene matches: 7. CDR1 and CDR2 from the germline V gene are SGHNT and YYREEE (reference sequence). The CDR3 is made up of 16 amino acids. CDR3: CASSPGLAGDYNEQFF. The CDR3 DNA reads TGTGCCAGCAGCCCCGGGCTAGCGGGGGACTACAATGAGCAGTTCTTC.

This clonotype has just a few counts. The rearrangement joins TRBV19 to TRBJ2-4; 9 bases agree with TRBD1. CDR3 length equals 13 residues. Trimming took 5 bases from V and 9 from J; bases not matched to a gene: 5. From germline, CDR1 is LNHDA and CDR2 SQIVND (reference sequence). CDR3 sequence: CASSPGQGGIQYF. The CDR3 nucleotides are TGTGCCAGTAGTCCGGGACAGGGAGGCATTCAGTACTTC.

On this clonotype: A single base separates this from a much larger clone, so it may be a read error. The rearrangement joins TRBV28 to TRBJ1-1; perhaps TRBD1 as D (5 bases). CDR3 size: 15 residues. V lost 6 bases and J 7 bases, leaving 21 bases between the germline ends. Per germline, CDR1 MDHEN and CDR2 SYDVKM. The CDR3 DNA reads TGTGCCAGCAGCCCCAGGGCGCACCCAAAGGGTGAAGCTTTCTTT. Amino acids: CASSPRAHPKGEAFF.

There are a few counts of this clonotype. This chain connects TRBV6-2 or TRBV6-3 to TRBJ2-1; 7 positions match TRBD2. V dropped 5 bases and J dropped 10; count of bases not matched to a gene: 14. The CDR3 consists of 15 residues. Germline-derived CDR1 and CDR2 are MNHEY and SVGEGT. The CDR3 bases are TGTGCCAGCAGTCTCGAGCGGGAATTACAATGGGAGCAGTTCTTC. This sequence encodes CASSLERELQWEQFF.

This CDR3 reads CASSRITGTGNEQYF. In DNA, the CDR3 is TGCGCCAGCAGCCGGATCACCGGGACAGGGAACGAGCAGTACTTC. This chain connects TRBV5-1 to TRBJ2-7; 9 bases line up with TRBD1. The CDR3 loop spans 15 amino acids. J gave up 5 bases and V 4 bases, and 10 bases lay outside the gene matches. From germline, CDR1 is SGHRS and CDR2 YFSETQ.

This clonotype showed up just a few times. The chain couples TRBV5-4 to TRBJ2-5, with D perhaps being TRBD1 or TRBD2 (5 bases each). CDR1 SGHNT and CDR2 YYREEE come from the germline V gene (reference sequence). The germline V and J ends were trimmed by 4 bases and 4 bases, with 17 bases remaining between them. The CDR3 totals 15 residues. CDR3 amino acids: CASSTPGPTGETQYF. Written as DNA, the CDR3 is TGTGCCAGCAGCACACCGGGACCCACGGGAGAGACCCAGTACTTC.

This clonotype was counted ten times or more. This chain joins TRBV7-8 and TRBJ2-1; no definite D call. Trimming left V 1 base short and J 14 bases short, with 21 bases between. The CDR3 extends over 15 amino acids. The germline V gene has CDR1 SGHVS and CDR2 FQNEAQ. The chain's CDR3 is CASSLEGLRVRWKFF. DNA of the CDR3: TGTGCCAGCAGCTTAGAAGGGTTAAGGGTTAGGTGGAAGTTCTTC.

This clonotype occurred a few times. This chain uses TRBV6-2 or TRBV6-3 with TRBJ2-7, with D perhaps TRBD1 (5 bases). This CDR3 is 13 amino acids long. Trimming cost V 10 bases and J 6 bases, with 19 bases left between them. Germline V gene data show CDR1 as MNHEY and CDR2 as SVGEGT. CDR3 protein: CATSMRQQSEQYF. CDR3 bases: TGTGCCACCTCGATGAGACAGCAGTCCGAGCAGTACTTC.

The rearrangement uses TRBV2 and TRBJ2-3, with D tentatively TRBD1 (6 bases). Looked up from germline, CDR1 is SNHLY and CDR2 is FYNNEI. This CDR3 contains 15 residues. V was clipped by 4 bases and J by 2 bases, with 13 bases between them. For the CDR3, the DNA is TGTGCCAGCAGTGCCCAGGGGCTAAACACAGATACGCAGTATTTT. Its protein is CASSAQGLNTDTQYF.

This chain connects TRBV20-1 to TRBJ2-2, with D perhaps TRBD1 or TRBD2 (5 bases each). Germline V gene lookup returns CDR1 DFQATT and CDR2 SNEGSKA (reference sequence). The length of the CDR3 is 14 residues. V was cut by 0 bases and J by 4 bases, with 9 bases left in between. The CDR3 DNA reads TGCAGTGCTAGAGAGGGACCACCCACCGGGGAGCTGTTTTTT. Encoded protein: CSAREGPPTGELFF.

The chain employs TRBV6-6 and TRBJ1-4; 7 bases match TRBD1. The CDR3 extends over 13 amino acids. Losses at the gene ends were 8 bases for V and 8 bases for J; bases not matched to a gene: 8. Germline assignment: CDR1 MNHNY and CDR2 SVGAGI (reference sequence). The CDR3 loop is CASEQGSGEKLFF. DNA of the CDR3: TGTGCCAGCGAACAGGGGAGTGGGGAAAAACTGTTTTTT.

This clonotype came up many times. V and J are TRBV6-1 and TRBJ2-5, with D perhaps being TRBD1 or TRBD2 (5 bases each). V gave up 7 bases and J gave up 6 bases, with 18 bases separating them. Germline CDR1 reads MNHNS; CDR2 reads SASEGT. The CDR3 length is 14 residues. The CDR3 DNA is TGTGCCAGCAAACCCCCGGGACCGAATAAGACCCAGTACTTC. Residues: CASKPPGPNKTQYF.

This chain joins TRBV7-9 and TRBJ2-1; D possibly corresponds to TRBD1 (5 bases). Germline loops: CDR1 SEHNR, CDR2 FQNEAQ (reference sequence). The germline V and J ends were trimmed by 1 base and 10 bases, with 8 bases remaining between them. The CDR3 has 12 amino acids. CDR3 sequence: CASSLDSGEQFF. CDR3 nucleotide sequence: TGTGCCAGCAGCTTAGACTCAGGGGAGCAGTTCTTC.

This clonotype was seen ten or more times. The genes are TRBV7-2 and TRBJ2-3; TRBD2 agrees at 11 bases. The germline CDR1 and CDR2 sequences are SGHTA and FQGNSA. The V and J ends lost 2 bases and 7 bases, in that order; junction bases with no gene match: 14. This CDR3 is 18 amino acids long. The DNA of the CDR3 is TGTGCCAGCAGCTTACTCAACCCGACTAGCGGGGCCGGGAATACGCAGTATTTT. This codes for CASSLLNPTSGAGNTQYF.

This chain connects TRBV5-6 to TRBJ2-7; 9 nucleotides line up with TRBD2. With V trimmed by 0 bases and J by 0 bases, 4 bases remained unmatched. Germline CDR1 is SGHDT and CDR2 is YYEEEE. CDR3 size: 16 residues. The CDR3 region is CASSLGISGSSYEQYF. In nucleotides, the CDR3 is TGTGCCAGCAGCTTGGGAATTAGCGGGAGCTCCTACGAGCAGTACTTC.

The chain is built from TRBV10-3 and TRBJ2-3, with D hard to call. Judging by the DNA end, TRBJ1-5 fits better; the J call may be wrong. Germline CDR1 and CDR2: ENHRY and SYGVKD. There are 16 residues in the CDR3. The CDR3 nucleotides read TGTGCCACCCGCGAGGGTAGCGGTACTAGCACAGATACGCAGCATTTT. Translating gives CATREGSGTSTDTQHF.

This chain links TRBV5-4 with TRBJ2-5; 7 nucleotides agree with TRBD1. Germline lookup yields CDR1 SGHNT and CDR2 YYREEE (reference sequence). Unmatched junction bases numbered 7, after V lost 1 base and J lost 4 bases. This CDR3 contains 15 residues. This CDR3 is CASSLRKAGGETQYF. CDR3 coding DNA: TGTGCCAGCAGCTTGCGAAAGGCAGGGGGAGAGACCCAGTACTTC.

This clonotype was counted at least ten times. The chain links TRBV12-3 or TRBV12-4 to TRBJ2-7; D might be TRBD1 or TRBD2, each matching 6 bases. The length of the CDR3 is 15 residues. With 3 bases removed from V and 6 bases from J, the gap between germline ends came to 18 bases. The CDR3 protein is CASSLGPPGAGEQYF. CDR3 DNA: TGTGCCAGCAGTTTGGGTCCCCCGGGGGCCGGCGAGCAGTACTTC.

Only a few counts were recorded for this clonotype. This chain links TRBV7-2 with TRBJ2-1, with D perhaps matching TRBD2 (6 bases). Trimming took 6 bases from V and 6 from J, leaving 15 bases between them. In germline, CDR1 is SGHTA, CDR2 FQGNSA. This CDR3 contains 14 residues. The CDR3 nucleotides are TGTGCCAGCAGTTGGGACTTTCTTTTCAATGAGCAGTTCTTC. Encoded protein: CASSWDFLFNEQFF.

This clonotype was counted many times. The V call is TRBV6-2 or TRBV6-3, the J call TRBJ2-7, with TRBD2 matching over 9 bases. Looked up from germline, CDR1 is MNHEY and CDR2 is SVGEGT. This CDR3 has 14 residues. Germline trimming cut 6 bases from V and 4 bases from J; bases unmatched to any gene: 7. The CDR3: CASRPPSGTYEQYF. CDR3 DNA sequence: TGTGCCAGCAGACCTCCTAGCGGGACTTACGAGCAGTACTTC.

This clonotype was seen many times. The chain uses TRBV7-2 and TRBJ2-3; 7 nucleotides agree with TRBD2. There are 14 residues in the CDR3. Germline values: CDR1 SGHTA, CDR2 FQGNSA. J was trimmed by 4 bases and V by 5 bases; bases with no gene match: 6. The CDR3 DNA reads TGTGCCAGCAGCGGCCAGACTAGCTCAGATACGCAGTATTTT. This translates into CASSGQTSSDTQYF. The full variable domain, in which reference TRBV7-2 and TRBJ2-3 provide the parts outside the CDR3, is GAGVSQSPSNKVTEKGKDVELRCDPISGHTALYWYRQSLGQGLEFLIYFQGNSAPDKSGLPSDRFSAERTGGSVSTLTIQRTQQEDSAVYLCASSGQTSSDTQYFGPGTRLTVL.

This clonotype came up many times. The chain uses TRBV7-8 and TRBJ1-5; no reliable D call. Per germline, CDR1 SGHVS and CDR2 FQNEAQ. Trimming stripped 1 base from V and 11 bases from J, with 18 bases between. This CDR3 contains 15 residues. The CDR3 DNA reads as TGTGCCAGCAGCTTAGGAGACATACCGGGTAGGGCCCAGCATTTT. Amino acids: CASSLGDIPGRAQHF.

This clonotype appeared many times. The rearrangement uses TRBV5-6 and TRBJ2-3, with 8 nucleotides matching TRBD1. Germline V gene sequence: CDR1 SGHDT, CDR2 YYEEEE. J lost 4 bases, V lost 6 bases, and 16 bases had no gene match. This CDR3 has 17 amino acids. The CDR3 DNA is TGTGCCAGCACCCCGGGGGCAGGGGGCATCCTCCCAGATACGCAGTATTTT. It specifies CASTPGAGGILPDTQYF.

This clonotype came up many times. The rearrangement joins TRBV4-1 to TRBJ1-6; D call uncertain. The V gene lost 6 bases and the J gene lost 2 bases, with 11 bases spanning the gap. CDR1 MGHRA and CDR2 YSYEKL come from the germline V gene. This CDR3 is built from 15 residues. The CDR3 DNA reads TGCGCCAGCAGGCGAGGTGGCACCTATAATTCACCCCTCCACTTT. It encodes CASRRGGTYNSPLHF.

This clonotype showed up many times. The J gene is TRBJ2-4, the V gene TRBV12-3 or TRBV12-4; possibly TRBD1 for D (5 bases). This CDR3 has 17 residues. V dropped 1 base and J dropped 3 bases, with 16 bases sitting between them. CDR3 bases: TGTGCCAGCAGTTTAGATTATGGAATCAGGGACAAAAACATTCAGTACTTC. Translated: CASSLDYGIRDKNIQYF.

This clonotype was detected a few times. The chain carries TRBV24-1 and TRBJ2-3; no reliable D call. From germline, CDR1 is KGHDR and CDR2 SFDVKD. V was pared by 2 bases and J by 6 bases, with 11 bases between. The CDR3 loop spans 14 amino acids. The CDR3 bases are TGTGCCACCAGTGATTCTCCTCCGATGGATACGCAGTATTTT. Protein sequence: CATSDSPPMDTQYF.

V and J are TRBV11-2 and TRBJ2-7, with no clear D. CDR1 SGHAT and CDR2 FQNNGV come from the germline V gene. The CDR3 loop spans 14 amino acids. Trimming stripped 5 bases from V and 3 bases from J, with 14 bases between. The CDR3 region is CASSPHIRIYEQYF. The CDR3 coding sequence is TGTGCCAGCAGCCCCCACATAAGAATCTACGAGCAGTACTTC.

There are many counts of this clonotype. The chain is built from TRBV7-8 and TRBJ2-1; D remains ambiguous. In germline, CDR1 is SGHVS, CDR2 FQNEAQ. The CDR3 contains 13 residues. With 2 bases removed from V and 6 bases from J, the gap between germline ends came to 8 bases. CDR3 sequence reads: CASSLKRGNEQFF. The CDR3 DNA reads TGTGCCAGCAGCTTAAAGCGCGGCAATGAGCAGTTCTTC.